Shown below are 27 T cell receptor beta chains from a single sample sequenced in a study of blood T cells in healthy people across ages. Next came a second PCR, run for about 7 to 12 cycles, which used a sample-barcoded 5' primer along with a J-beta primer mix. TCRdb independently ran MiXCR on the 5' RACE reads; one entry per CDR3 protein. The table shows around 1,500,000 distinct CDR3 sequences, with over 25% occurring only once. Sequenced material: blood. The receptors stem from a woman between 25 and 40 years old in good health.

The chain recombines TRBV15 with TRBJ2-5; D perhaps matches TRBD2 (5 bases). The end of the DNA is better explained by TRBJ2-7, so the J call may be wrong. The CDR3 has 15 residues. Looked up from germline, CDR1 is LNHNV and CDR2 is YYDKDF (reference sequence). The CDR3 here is CATSRARRGSYEQYF. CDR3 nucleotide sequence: TGTGCCACCAGCAGAGCCCGTCGGGGATCCTACGAGCAGTACTTC.

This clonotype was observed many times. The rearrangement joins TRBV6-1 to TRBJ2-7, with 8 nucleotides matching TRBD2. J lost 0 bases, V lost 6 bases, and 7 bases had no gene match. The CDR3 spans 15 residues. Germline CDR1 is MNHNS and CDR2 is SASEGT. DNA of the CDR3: TGTGCCAGCAGCCCAGTAGCGGGGACCTCCTACGAGCAGTACTTC. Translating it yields CASSPVAGTSYEQYF.

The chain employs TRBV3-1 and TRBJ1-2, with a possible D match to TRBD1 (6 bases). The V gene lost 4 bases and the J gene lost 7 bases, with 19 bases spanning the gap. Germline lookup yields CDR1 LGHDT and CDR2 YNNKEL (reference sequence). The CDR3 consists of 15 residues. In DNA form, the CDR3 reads TGTGCCAGCAGCCCCGGATCACAGGGAACCTGTGGCTACACCTTC. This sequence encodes CASSPGSQGTCGYTF.

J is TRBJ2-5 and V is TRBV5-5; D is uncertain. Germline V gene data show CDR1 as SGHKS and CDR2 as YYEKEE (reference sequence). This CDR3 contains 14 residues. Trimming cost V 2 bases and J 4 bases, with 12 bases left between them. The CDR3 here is CASSFRAIGETQYF. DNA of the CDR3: TGTGCCAGCAGCTTCCGGGCGATTGGAGAGACCCAGTACTTC.

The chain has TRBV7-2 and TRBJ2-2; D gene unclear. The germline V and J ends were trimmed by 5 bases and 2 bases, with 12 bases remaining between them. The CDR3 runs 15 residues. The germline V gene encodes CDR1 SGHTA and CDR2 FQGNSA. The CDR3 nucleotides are TGTGCCAGCAGCGTCAGATGGTCCAACACCGGGGAGCTGTTTTTT. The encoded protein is CASSVRWSNTGELFF.

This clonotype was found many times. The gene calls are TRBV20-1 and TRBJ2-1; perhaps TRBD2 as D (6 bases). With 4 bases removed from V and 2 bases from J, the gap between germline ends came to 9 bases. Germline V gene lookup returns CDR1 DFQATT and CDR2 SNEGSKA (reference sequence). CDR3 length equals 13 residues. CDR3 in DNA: TGCAGTGCTACTAGACTAGCCTACAATGAGCAGTTCTTC. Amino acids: CSATRLAYNEQFF.

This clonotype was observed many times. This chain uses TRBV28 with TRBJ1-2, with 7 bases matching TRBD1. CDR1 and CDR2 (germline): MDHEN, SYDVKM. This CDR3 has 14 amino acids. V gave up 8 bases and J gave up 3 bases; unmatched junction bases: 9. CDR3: CASFTLGQYYGYTF. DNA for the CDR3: TGTGCCAGCTTTACCCTGGGACAGTACTATGGCTACACCTTC.

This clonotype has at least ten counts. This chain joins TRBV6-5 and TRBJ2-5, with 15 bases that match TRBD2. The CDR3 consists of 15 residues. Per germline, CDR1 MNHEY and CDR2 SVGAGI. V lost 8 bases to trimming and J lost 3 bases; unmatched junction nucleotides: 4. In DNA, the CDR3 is TGTGCCAGCGGACTAGCGGGAGGGGGGGAAGAGACCCAGTACTTC. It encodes CASGLAGGGEETQYF.

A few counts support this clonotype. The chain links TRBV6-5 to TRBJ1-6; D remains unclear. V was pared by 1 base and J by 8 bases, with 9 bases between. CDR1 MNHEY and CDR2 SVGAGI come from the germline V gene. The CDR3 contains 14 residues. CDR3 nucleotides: TGTGCCAGCAGTTACTTCGGGGTGGATTCACCCCTCCACTTT. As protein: CASSYFGVDSPLHF.

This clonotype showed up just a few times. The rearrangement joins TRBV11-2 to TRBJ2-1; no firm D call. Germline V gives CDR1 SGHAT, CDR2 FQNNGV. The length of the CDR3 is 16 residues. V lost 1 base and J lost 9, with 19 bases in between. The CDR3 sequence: CASSLAPRTGGGEQFF. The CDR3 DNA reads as TGTGCCAGCAGCTTAGCGCCCCGAACTGGTGGTGGTGAGCAGTTCTTC.

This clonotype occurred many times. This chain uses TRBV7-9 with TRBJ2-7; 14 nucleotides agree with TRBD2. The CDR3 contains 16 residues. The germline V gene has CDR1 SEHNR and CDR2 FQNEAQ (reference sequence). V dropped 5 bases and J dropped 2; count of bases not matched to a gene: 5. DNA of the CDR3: TGTGCCAGCAGCGTGGGACTAGCGGGAGAGGCCTACGAGCAGTACTTC. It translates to CASSVGLAGEAYEQYF.

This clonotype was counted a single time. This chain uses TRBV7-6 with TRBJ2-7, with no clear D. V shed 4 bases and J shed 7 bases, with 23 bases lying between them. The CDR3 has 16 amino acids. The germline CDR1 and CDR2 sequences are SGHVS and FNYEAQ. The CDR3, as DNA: TGTGCCAGCAGCTCCCCAACGGGTCACTCCTACAATGAGCAGTACTTC. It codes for CASSSPTGHSYNEQYF. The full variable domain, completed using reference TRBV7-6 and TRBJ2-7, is GAGVSQSPRYKVTKRGQDVALRCDPISGHVSLYWYRQALGQGPEFLTYFNYEAQQDKSGLPNDRFSAERPEGSISTLTIQRTEQRDSAMYRCASSSPTGHSYNEQYFGPGTRLTVT.

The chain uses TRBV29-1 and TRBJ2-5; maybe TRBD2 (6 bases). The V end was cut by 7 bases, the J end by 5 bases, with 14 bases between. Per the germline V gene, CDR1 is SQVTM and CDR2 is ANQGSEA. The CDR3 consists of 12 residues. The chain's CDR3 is CSAADGGETQYF. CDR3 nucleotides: TGCAGCGCTGCCGATGGGGGGGAGACCCAGTACTTC.

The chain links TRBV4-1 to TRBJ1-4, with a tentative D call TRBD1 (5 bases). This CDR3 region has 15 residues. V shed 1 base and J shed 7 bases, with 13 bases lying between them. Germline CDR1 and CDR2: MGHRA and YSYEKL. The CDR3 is CASSQAAGWGEKLFF. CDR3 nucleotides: TGCGCCAGCAGCCAAGCGGCAGGGTGGGGTGAAAAACTGTTTTTT.

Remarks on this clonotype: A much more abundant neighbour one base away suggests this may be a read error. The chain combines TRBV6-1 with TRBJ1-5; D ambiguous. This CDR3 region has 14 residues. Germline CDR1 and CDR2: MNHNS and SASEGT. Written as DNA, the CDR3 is TGTGTCAGCCCGGGATTTTATGACAATCAGCCCCAGCATTTT. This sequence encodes CVSPGFYDNQPQHF.

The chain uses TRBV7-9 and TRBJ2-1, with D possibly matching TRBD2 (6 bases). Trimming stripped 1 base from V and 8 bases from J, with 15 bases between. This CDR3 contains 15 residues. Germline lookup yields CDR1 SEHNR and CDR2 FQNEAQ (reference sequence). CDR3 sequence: CASSLGISSDDEQFF. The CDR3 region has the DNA TGTGCCAGCAGCTTAGGGATTTCTAGCGACGATGAGCAGTTCTTC.

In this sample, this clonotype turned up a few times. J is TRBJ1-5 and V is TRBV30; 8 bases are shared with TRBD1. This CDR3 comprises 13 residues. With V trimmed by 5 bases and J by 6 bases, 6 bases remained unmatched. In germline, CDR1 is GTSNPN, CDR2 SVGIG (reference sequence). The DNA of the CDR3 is TGTGCCTGGGGGACAGGTGAGGGTCAGCCCCAGCATTTT. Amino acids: CAWGTGEGQPQHF.

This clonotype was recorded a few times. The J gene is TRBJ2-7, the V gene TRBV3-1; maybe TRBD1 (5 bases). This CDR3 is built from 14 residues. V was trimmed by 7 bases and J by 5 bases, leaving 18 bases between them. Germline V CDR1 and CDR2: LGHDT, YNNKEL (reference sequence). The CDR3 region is CASTPRVKGDEQYF. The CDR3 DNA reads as TGTGCCAGCACCCCCCGGGTTAAAGGGGACGAGCAGTACTTC.

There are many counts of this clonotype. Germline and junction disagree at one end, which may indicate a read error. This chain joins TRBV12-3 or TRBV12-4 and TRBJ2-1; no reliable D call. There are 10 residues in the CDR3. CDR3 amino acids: CASSYDEQFF. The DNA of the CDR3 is TGTGCCAGCAGCTACGATGAGCAGTTCTTC.

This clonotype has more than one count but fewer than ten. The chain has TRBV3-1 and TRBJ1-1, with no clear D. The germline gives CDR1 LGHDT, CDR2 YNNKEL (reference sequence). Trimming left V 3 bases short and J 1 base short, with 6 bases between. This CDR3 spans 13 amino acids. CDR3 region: CASSHPENTEAFF. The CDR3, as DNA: TGTGCCAGCAGCCACCCAGAGAACACTGAAGCTTTCTTT.

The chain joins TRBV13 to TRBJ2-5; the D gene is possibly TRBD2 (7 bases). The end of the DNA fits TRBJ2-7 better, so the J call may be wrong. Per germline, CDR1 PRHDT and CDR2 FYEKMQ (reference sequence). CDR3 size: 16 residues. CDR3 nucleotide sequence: TGTGCCAGCAGCCGGGGGGTGGGGGCGCGCCCCTACGAGCAGTACTTC. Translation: CASSRGVGARPYEQYF.

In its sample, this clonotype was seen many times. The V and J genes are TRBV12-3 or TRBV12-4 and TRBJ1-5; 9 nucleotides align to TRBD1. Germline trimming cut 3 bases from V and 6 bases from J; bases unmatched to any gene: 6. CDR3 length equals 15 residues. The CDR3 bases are TGTGCCAGCAGTTTCGAACAGGGGGCTAGTCAGCCCCAGCATTTT. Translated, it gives CASSFEQGASQPQHF.

DNA of the CDR3: TGTGCCAGCAGCGGCCGGAAAGTTTCAAACACCGGGGAGCTGTTTTTT. Residues: CASSGRKVSNTGELFF. V is TRBV7-9 and J is TRBJ2-2; no firm D call. Germline V CDR1 and CDR2: SEHNR, FQNEAQ (reference sequence). The CDR3 totals 16 residues. The V end was cut by 5 bases, the J end by 2 bases, with 15 bases between.

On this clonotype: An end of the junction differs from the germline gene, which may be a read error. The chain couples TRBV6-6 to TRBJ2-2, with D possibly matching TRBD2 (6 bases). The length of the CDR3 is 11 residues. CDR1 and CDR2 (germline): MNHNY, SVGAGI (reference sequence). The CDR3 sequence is CASSQWGELFF. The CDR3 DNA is TGTGCCAGCAGCCAGTGGGGGGAACTGTTTTTT.

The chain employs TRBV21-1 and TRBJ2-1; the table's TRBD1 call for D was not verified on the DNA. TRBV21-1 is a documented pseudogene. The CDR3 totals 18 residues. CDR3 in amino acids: CASSNPWGEDGASGEQFF. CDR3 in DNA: TGTGCCAGCAGCAACCCCTGGGGGGAGGACGGGGCTTCGGGTGAGCAGTTCTTC.

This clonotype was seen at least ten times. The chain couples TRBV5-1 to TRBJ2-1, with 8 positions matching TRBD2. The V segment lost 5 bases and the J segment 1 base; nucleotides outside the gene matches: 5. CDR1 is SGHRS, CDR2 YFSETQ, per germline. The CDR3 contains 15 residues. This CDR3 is CASSQSGGSYNEQFF. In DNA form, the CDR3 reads TGCGCCAGCAGTCAGAGCGGGGGATCCTACAATGAGCAGTTCTTC.

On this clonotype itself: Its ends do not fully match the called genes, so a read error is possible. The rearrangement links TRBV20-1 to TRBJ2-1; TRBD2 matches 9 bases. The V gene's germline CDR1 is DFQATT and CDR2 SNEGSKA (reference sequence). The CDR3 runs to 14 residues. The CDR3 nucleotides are TGCTGTGCTCCCATAGCGGGGGACTACAATGAGCAGTTCTTC. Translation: CCAPIAGDYNEQFF.